The 25 T cell receptor beta chains below all came from one sample that was sequenced in a study of human T cells and chemical hapten exposure. TCRdb re-derived calls from the RACE reads in MiXCR, one entry per CDR3 protein. The data hold about 120,000 distinct CDR3 sequences, with roughly 14% observed a single time. Time point in this sample: pre-sensitization, week 0. The treatment is: therapeutic diphenylcyclopropenone sensitization with weekly scalp DPC. The input for sequencing was whole blood, taken in connection with sensitization to the hapten diphenylcyclopropenone (DPC). The receptors were gathered from a woman between 18 and 29 years old with alopecia areata. Some clones in this sample may be carry-over from other donors' samples.

This clonotype was observed a handful of times. V and J are TRBV27 and TRBJ1-1, with 8 positions matching TRBD1. CDR1 is MNHEY, CDR2 SMNVEV, per germline (reference sequence). The CDR3 contains 14 residues. Losses at the gene ends were 6 bases for V and 1 base for J; bases not matched to a gene: 4. The DNA of the CDR3 is TGTGCCAGCAGAATAGGACAGGGGAACACTGAAGCTTTCTTT. Its translation: CASRIGQGNTEAFF.

The table lists this clonotype with a few counts. The genes are TRBV28 and TRBJ2-1; 7 bases are shared with TRBD2. Unmatched junction bases numbered 13, after V lost 8 bases and J lost 3 bases. CDR1 MDHEN and CDR2 SYDVKM come from the germline V gene. The CDR3 totals 16 residues. The CDR3 bases are TGTGCCAGCTATTCAGCGGGGACCGGGGGCTACAATGAGCAGTTCTTC. Translation gives CASYSAGTGGYNEQFF.

This clonotype was picked up a small number of times. The chain joins TRBV6-1 to TRBJ2-4; tentatively, D is TRBD2 (5 bases). The CDR3 is 14 residues long. Per germline, CDR1 MNHNS and CDR2 SASEGT. Trimming removed 8 bases from V and 3 bases from J, with 14 bases in between. The CDR3 loop is CASQPHGLKNIQYF. The CDR3 nucleotides read TGTGCCAGCCAGCCACACGGACTCAAAAACATTCAGTACTTC.

As for this clonotype: Germline and junction disagree at one end, which may indicate a read error. V gene TRBV5-4 combines with J gene TRBJ2-5; TRBD2 might be the D (5 bases). Germline lookup yields CDR1 SGHNT and CDR2 YYREEE (reference sequence). This CDR3 has 15 residues. This CDR3 is CASSLGGLQIETLYF. CDR3 nucleotide sequence: TGTGCCAGCAGCTTGGGAGGGCTACAGATAGAGACCCTGTACTTC.

This clonotype showed up just a few times. This rearrangement joins TRBV12-3 or TRBV12-4 to TRBJ2-7; D perhaps matches TRBD1 (6 bases). The CDR3 runs 14 residues. The ends were cut back, 0 bases at V and 5 bases at J, with 11 bases in the middle. The CDR3 DNA follows: TGTGCCAGCAGTTTAGCTGGGACAAGCAACGAGCAGTACTTC. The encoded protein is CASSLAGTSNEQYF.

On this clonotype: Since a much larger clone is just one base distant, this may be a read error. The rearrangement links TRBV2 to TRBJ1-6, with D possibly matching TRBD1 (6 bases). Germline CDR1 and CDR2: SNHLY and FYNNEI. V gave up 4 bases and J gave up 8 bases, with 24 bases separating them. CDR3 length: 18 amino acids. The DNA for the CDR3 is TGTGCCAGCAGTGGAAGGGGGGCAACCGATCCGATCTATTCACCCCTCCACTTT. Translated, it gives CASSGRGATDPIYSPLHF.

This clonotype appeared many times. The chain carries TRBV12-3 or TRBV12-4 and TRBJ2-3; 13 nucleotides line up with TRBD2. The CDR3 runs 18 residues. V lost 2 bases to trimming and J lost 0 bases; unmatched junction nucleotides: 5. The CDR3 reads CASSLLLAGGTSTDTQYF. The CDR3, as DNA: TGTGCCAGCAGTTTACTACTAGCGGGGGGGACTAGCACAGATACGCAGTATTTT.

This clonotype was detected many times. The genes are TRBV5-8 and TRBJ2-5, with a tentative D call TRBD2 (6 bases). Germline V lookup: CDR1 SGHTS, CDR2 YDEGEE. The germline V and J ends were trimmed by 3 bases and 3 bases, with 18 bases remaining between them. There are 16 residues in the CDR3. CDR3 residues: CASSSALEGLKETQYF. The DNA for the CDR3 is TGTGCCAGCAGCTCGGCGCTGGAGGGGCTGAAAGAGACCCAGTACTTC. Using reference TRBV5-8 and TRBJ2-5 for the parts outside the CDR3, the full variable domain is EAGVTQSPTHLIKTRGQQATLRCSPISGHTSVYWYQQALGLGLQFLLWYDEGEERNRGNFPPRFSGRQFPNYSSELNVNALELEDSALYLCASSSALEGLKETQYFGPGTRLLVL.

The chain joins TRBV28 to TRBJ2-5; D gene unclear. V was clipped by 3 bases and J by 5 bases, with 13 bases between them. The germline CDR1 and CDR2 sequences are MDHEN and SYDVKM. This CDR3 has 14 amino acids. CDR3 sequence: CASSFRARLETQYF. The DNA of the CDR3 is TGTGCCAGCAGTTTTAGAGCCAGACTGGAGACCCAGTACTTC.

The V call is TRBV11-1, the J call TRBJ1-5, with TRBD1 matching over 7 bases. V lost 2 bases to trimming and J lost 5 bases; unmatched junction nucleotides: 6. Germline-derived CDR1 and CDR2 are SGHAT and FQDESV (reference sequence). The CDR3 is made up of 15 amino acids. The DNA of the CDR3 is TGTGCCAGCAGCTTATCCGGGACAGAAGATCAGCCCCAGCATTTT. It is translated as CASSLSGTEDQPQHF. The full variable domain, completed using reference TRBV11-1 and TRBJ1-5, is EAEVAQSPRYKITEKSQAVAFWCDPISGHATLYWYRQILGQGPELLVQFQDESVVDDSQLPKDRFSAERLKGVDSTLKIQPAELGDSAMYLCASSLSGTEDQPQHFGDGTRLSIL.

The gene calls are TRBV6-1 and TRBJ2-1, with TRBD1 matching over 9 bases. The CDR3 has 17 residues. Germline CDR1 reads MNHNS; CDR2 reads SASEGT. V lost 1 base and J lost 6; bases outside the gene matches: 10. CDR3 in amino acids: CASSEEQGALRINEQFF. The CDR3 bases are TGTGCCAGCAGTGAAGAACAGGGGGCTTTGAGGATCAATGAGCAGTTCTTC.

The chain couples TRBV7-8 to TRBJ2-7; TRBD1 agrees at 7 bases. Germline assignment: CDR1 SGHVS and CDR2 FQNEAQ. The CDR3 spans 14 residues. V trimming: 4 bases; J trimming: 3 bases; junction bases outside the gene matches: 6. The CDR3 DNA reads as TGTGCCAGCAGCTCCAGACAGGGTCGCTACGAGCAGTACTTC. Translated, it gives CASSSRQGRYEQYF.

This clonotype was seen only a few times. The rearrangement joins TRBV4-3 to TRBJ1-4, with D tentatively TRBD1 (5 bases). The germline V gene has CDR1 LGHNA and CDR2 YSLEER. This CDR3 spans 15 amino acids. The V and J ends lost 6 bases and 0 bases respectively, with 11 bases between them. The CDR3 here is CASSPTAPTNEKLFF. CDR3 in DNA: TGCGCCAGCAGTCCGACAGCTCCAACTAATGAAAAACTGTTTTTT.

This clonotype was seen at least ten times. The rearrangement links TRBV7-2 to TRBJ1-3, with D perhaps TRBD1 (6 bases). The germline CDR1 and CDR2 sequences are SGHTA and FQGNSA. The CDR3 has 15 residues. V was cut by 0 bases and J by 4 bases, with 10 bases left in between. This CDR3 reads CASSLATGIGNTIYF. The CDR3 nucleotides read TGTGCCAGCAGCTTAGCAACAGGGATCGGAAACACCATATATTTT.

Many counts were recorded for this clonotype. The chain couples TRBV12-3 or TRBV12-4 to TRBJ2-2; TRBD2 matches at 7 bases. V trimming: 3 bases; J trimming: 7 bases; junction bases outside the gene matches: 5. The CDR3 contains 14 residues. CDR3 region: CASSFGREGGELFF. CDR3 coding DNA: TGTGCCAGCAGTTTTGGGAGGGAAGGCGGGGAGCTGTTTTTT.

In this sample, this clonotype turned up many times. The genes are TRBV29-1 and TRBJ2-1; D is unclear. This CDR3 is 12 amino acids long. Per germline, CDR1 SQVTM and CDR2 ANQGSEA. With 3 bases removed from V and 4 bases from J, the gap between germline ends came to 7 bases. The CDR3, as DNA: TGCAGCGTTGACGGGCATTACAATGAGCAGTTCTTC. Its translation is CSVDGHYNEQFF.

The rearrangement uses TRBV10-2 and TRBJ2-1, with 7 bases that match TRBD2. This CDR3 comprises 16 residues. The germline CDR1 and CDR2 sequences are WSHSY and SAAADI. J lost 6 bases, V lost 2 bases, and 10 bases had no gene match. CDR3 in amino acids: CASSELWGGRANEQFF. CDR3 nucleotide sequence: TGCGCCAGCAGTGAGCTTTGGGGGGGACGGGCCAATGAGCAGTTCTTC.

The chain uses TRBV6-2 or TRBV6-3 and TRBJ1-5; D unclear. The CDR3 covers 15 residues. Germline V gene lookup returns CDR1 MNHEY and CDR2 SVGEGT. The V gene lost 5 bases and the J gene lost 0 bases, with 11 bases spanning the gap. DNA for the CDR3: TGTGCCAGCAGTCGCGACGGATATAGCAATCAGCCCCAGCATTTT. Encoded protein: CASSRDGYSNQPQHF.

This rearrangement joins TRBV6-6 to TRBJ1-4; D ambiguous. V was cut by 3 bases and J by 7 bases, with 6 bases left in between. This CDR3 region has 12 residues. Per the germline V gene, CDR1 is MNHNY and CDR2 is SVGAGI (reference sequence). The CDR3 DNA reads TGTGCCAGCAGTTATCTAGTTGAAAAACTGTTTTTT. Residues: CASSYLVEKLFF.

This chain uses TRBV28 with TRBJ1-5; D is unresolved. Germline loops: CDR1 MDHEN, CDR2 SYDVKM. This CDR3 is built from 12 residues. The V gene lost 10 bases and the J gene lost 0 bases, with 7 bases spanning the gap. The CDR3 spells CATYYSNQPQHF. CDR3 nucleotides: TGTGCCACTTATTATAGCAATCAGCCCCAGCATTTT.

DNA for the CDR3: TGTGCCACCAGTGATTTGCTGGACAGGGGCGCTGGGGAGACCCAGTACTTC. This codes for CATSDLLDRGAGETQYF. The rearrangement joins TRBV24-1 to TRBJ2-5, with 9 bases fitting TRBD1. The CDR3 is made up of 17 amino acids. J lost 5 bases, V lost 0 bases, and 9 bases had no gene match. CDR1 and CDR2 from the germline V gene are KGHDR and SFDVKD.

This clonotype was counted between two and nine times. V usage is TRBV12-3 or TRBV12-4 and J usage is TRBJ2-6; D may be TRBD2 (5 bases). There are 19 residues in the CDR3. Between the trimmed V and J ends, which lost 4 bases and 0 bases, there was a span of 19 bases. The CDR3 nucleotides are TGTGCCAGCAGTTCTTTCGGCGGGCAGTCAGACTCTGGGGCCAACGTCCTGACTTTC. Translation gives CASSSFGGQSDSGANVLTF.

This chain connects TRBV5-5 to TRBJ1-5; D uncertain. V shed 2 bases and J shed 4 bases, with 13 bases lying between them. CDR1 and CDR2 (germline): SGHKS, YYEKEE (reference sequence). The CDR3 sequence is 15 residues long. The DNA of the CDR3 is TGTGCCAGCAGCTTCTGGAGGGTAAGAAATCAGCCCCAGCATTTT. Residues: CASSFWRVRNQPQHF.

This clonotype was detected ten times or more. The V call is TRBV20-1, the J call TRBJ2-5; 8 nucleotides line up with TRBD2. V lost 6 bases to trimming and J lost 5 bases; unmatched junction nucleotides: 8. This CDR3 has 13 amino acids. Germline V gene sequence: CDR1 DFQATT, CDR2 SNEGSKA (reference sequence). This CDR3 reads CSAPSGGRETQYF. CDR3 nucleotides: TGCAGTGCCCCCTCGGGGGGGCGGGAGACCCAGTACTTC.

V gene TRBV7-6 combines with J gene TRBJ2-7; D might be TRBD2 (5 bases). The germline V gene encodes CDR1 SGHVS and CDR2 FNYEAQ. The CDR3 contains 12 residues. Between the trimmed V and J ends, which lost 4 bases and 6 bases, there was a span of 10 bases. The CDR3 spells CASSYSAGEQYF. The CDR3 bases are TGTGCCAGCAGCTATAGCGCAGGCGAGCAGTACTTC.